What follows are 6 T cell receptor beta chains derived from one specimen sequenced in a study of OX40 agonist ivuxolimab in advanced cancers. To prepare the library, the immunoSEQ multiplex PCR assay was applied. TCRdb stores this immuneACCESS table with in-frame sequences only. Part of the clones is absent; in the studies checked, under half of the shortfall reflects unresolved V genes, and no reason is known for the rest. Here the sample has roughly 59,000 clones; approximately 92% occur a single time. The leading ten clones occupy around 15% of the sample. The sequenced sample was CD4+ or CD8+ T cells sorted from blood, obtained in a trial of the OX40 agonist ivuxolimab. These receptors originate from an adult with an advanced solid tumor such as melanoma, head and neck, liver or kidney cancer.

This clone came up a few times. The J gene is TRBJ1-1, the V gene TRBV7-3; TRBD1 agrees at 9 bases. CDR1 and CDR2 from the germline V gene are SGHTA and FQGTGA. V shed 5 bases and J 5 bases; nucleotides not matched to a gene: 6. The CDR3 is 14 amino acids. The CDR3 reads CASSPGQGWTEAFF. In DNA, the CDR3 is TGTGCCAGCAGCCCCGGACAGGGGTGGACTGAAGCTTTCTTT.

The rearrangement uses TRBV27 and TRBJ2-7; D is possibly TRBD1 (5 bases). The CDR3 runs 11 residues. V was shortened by 11 bases and J by 3 bases, with 11 bases between the two germline ends. Germline V gene data show CDR1 as MNHEY and CDR2 as SMNVEV (reference sequence). Here the CDR3 DNA reads TGTGCCGCTGGGCAGGGCTACGAGCAGTACTTC. Protein sequence: CAAGQGYEQYF.

V and J are TRBV6-5 and TRBJ2-7; 7 bases match TRBD1. V shed 6 bases, J shed 3 bases, and the junction held 8 bases outside the gene matches. Germline V gene sequence: CDR1 MNHEY, CDR2 SVGAGI. This CDR3 comprises 14 residues. CDR3 protein: CASSETQGIYEQYF. The CDR3 DNA follows: TGTGCCAGCAGCGAGACACAGGGGATCTACGAGCAGTACTTC.

The chain employs TRBV27 and TRBJ2-7, with D possibly matching TRBD2 (7 bases). V lost 9 bases, J lost 3 bases, and 15 bases lay in between. Germline CDR1 and CDR2: MNHEY and SMNVEV (reference sequence). CDR3 length: 13 residues. CDR3 in DNA: TGTGCCAGTGTAGGACTAGGGGGCTACGAGCAGTACTTC. It translates to CASVGLGGYEQYF.

The V and J genes are TRBV7-9 and TRBJ2-7; possible D gene TRBD2, 5 bases. Germline CDR1 and CDR2: SEHNR and FQNEAQ (reference sequence). V lost 0 bases and J lost 3, with 6 bases in between. This CDR3 is 13 amino acids long. The CDR3 reads CASSLARDYEQYF. DNA for the CDR3: TGTGCCAGCAGCTTAGCCCGGGACTACGAGCAGTACTTC.

A single count supports this clone. V usage is TRBV7-2 and J usage is TRBJ2-7; D perhaps matches TRBD2 (6 bases). The CDR3 is made up of 15 amino acids. Trimming shortened V by 8 bases and J by 3 bases, and 20 bases separated the two germline ends. Germline V lookup: CDR1 SGHTA, CDR2 FQGNSA. CDR3 sequence: CASRSRLGTRYEQYF. In nucleotides, the CDR3 is TGTGCCAGCCGATCCCGACTGGGGACTCGCTACGAGCAGTACTTC. Looking up the rest from reference TRBV7-2 and TRBJ2-7 gives the full variable domain: GAGVSQSPSNKVTEKGKDVELRCDPISGHTALYWYRQSLGQGLEFLIYFQGNSAPDKSGLPSDRFSAERTGGSVSTLTIQRTQQEDSAVYLCASRSRLGTRYEQYFGPGTRLTVT.